This entry concerns a single T cell receptor beta chain. Its antigen is as yet unknown. This sample was taken from a study of PD-L1 blockade in urothelial cancer. This table comes from immunoSEQ multiplex PCR, and its TCRdb copy is limited to in-frame clones, with some not included. The sample includes more than 45,000 clones, about 87% of them seen just once. Study-wide results and limits: Better survival was predicted by below-median pretreatment blood TCR clonality.

Germline assignment: CDR1 SGHAT and CDR2 FQNNGV. V gave up 4 bases and J gave up 5 bases, with 17 bases separating them. The CDR3 is 15 amino acids. Specimen: PBMCs, collected around atezolizumab (anti-PD-L1) treatment. The clonotype was recovered from a man older than 75 with urothelial cancer. This chain uses TRBV11-2 with TRBJ2-5; TRBD1 might be the D (7 bases). CDR3 in amino acids: CASSSWTGGRETQYF. CDR3 nucleotides: TGTGCCAGCAGCTCATGGACAGGTGGGAGGGAGACCCAGTACTTC.